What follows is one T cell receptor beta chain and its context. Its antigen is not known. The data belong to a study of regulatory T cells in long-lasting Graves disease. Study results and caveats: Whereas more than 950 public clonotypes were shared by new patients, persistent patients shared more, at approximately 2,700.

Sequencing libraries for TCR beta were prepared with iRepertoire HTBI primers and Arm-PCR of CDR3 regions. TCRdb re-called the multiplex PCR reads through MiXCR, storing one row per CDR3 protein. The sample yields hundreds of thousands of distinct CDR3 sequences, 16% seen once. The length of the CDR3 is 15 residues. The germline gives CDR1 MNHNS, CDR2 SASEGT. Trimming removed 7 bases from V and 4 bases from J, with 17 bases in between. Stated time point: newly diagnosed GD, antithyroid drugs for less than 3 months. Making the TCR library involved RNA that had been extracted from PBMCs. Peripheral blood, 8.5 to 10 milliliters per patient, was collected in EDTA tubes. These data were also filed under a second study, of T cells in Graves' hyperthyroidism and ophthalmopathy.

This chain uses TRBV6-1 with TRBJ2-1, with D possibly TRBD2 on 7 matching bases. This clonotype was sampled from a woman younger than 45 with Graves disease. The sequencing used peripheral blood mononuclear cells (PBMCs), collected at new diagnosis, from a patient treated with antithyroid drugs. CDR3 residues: CASNKVAGAYNEQFF. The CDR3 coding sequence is TGTGCCAGCAACAAGGTTGCGGGGGCGTACAATGAGCAGTTCTTC.